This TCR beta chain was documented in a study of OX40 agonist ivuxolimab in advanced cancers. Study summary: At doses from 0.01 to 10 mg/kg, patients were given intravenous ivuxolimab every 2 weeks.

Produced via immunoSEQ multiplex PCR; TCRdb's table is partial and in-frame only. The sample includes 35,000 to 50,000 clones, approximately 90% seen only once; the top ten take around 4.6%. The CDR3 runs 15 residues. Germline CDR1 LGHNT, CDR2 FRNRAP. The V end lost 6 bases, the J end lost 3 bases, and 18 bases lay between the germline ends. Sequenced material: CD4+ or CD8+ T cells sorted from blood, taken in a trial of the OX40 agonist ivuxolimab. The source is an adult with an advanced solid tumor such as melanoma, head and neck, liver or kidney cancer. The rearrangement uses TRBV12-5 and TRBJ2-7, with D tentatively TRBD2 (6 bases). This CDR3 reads CASGSGGSLVYEQYF. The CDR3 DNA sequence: TGTGCTAGTGGCTCCGGGGGTAGCCTCGTCTACGAGCAGTACTTC.